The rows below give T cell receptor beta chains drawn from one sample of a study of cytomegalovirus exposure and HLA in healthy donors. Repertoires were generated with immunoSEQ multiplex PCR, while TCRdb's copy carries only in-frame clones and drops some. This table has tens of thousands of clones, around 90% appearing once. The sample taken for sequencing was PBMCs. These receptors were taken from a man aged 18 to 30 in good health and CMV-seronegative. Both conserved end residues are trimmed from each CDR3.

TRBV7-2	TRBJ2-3	ASSLVSDISTDTQY
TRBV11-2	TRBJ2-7	ASSSGIFSYEQY
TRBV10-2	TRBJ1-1	ASSGNRGPEAF
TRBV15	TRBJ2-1	ATSSRTGKFDEQF
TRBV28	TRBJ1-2	AIKPQAGPYGYT
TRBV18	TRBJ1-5	ASSPQSYSNQPQH
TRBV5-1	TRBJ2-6	ASSAGVLGAGANVLT
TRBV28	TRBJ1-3	ASSLVNPLGNTIY
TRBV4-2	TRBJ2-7	ASSQEGLAGPYEQY
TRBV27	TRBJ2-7	ASHGHLSSYEQY
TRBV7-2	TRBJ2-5	ASSLVVSGQETQY
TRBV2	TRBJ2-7	ASRGTETNYEQY
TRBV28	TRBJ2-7	AVHQWTSGAYEQY
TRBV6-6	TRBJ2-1	ASSWTSTNEQF
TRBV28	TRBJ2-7	ASVPGLAGSEQY
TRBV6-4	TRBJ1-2	ASRSPTQAHT
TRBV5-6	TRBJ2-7	ASSWGTGSYEQY
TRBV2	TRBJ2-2	ASSVVWELF
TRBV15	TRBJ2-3	ATSRGTGQSFTDTQY
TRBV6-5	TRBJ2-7	ASSRSGDYEQY
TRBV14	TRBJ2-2	ASSQARRVNTGELF
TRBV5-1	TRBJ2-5	ASSLYMTGTETQY